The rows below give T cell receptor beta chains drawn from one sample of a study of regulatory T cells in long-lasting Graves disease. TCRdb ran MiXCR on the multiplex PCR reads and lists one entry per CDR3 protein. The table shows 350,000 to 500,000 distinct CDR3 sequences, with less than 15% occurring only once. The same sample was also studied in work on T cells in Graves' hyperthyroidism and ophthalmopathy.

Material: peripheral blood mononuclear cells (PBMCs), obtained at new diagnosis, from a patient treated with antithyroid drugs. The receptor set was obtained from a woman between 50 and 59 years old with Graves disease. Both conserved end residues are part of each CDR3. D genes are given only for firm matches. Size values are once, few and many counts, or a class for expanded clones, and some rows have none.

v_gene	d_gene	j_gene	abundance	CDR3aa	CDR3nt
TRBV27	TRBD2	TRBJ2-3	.	CASTLGLANPDTQYF	TGTGCCAGCACCCTGGGACTAGCGAACCCAGATACGCAGTATTTT
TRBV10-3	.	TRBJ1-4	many	CATAGGEKLFF	TGTGCCACCGCCGGGGGTGAAAAACTGTTTTTT
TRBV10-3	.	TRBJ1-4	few	CAVQRNLEEKLFF	TGTGCCGTCCAGAGGAATTTGGAAGAAAAACTGTTTTTT
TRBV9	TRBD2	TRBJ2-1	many	CASSVLAGESEQFF	TGTGCCAGCAGCGTACTAGCGGGAGAAAGTGAGCAGTTCTTC
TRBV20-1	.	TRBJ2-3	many	CSANRAGQLSTDTQYF	TGCAGTGCTAACCGGGCGGGACAACTAAGCACAGATACGCAGTATTTT
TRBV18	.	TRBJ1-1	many	CASSLHKNTEAFF	TGTGCCAGCTCGCTTCATAAGAACACTGAAGCTTTCTTT
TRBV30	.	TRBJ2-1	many	CAWSVLSNEQFF	TGTGCCTGGAGTGTACTTAGCAATGAGCAGTTCTTC
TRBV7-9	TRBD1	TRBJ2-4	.	CASSPRDRGSQNIQYF	TGTGCCAGCAGCCCCCGGGACAGGGGGTCGCAAAACATTCAGTACTTC
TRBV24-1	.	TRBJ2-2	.	CATSDFEESTGELFF	TGTGCCACCAGTGATTTCGAGGAGTCGACCGGGGAGCTGTTTTTT
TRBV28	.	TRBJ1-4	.	CASMYSGKNEKLFF	TGTGCCAGCATGTATTCAGGGAAGAATGAAAAGCTGTTTTTT
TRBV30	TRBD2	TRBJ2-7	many	CAWSLGLAGGGNEQYF	TGTGCCTGGAGTCTCGGACTAGCGGGAGGTGGAAACGAGCAGTACTTC
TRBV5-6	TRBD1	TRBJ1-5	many	CASSLGPGQGASQPQHF	TGTGCCAGCAGCTTGGGCCCGGGACAGGGGGCTAGTCAGCCCCAGCATTTT
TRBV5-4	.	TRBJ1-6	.	CASSRTGSPLHF	TGTGCCAGCAGCCGGACGGGATCACCCCTCCACTTT
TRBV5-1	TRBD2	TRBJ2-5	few	CASSNGGKETQYF	TGCGCCAGCAGCAACGGGGGGAAAGAGACCCAGTACTTC
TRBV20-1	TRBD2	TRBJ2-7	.	CSVGTSGIYEQYF	TGCAGCGTTGGGACTAGCGGGATCTACGAGCAGTACTTC
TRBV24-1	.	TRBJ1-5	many	CATSVSGNQPQHF	TGTGCCACCAGTGTTTCAGGGAATCAGCCCCAGCATTTT
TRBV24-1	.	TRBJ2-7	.	CATSDLLQNRISYEQYF	TGTGCCACCAGTGATTTGCTTCAGAACAGAATCTCCTACGAGCAGTACTTC
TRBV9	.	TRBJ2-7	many	CASSVGTANYEQYF	TGTGCCAGCAGCGTAGGGACAGCGAACTACGAGCAGTACTTC
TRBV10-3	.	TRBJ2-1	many	CAISGLAGRDEQFF	TGTGCCATCAGTGGTCTCGCGGGTAGAGATGAGCAGTTCTTC